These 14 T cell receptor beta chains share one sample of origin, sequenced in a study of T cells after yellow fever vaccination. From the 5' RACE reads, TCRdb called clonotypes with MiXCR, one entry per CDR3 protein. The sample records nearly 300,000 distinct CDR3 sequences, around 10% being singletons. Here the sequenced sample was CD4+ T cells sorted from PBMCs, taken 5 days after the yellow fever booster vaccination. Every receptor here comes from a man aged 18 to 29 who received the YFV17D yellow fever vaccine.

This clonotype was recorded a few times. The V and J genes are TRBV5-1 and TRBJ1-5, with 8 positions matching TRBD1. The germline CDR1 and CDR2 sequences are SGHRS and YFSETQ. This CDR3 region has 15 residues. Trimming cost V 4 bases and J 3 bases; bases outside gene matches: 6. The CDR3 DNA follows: TGCGCCAGCAGCCGCGGGACAGGATACAATCAGCCCCAGCATTTT. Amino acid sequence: CASSRGTGYNQPQHF.

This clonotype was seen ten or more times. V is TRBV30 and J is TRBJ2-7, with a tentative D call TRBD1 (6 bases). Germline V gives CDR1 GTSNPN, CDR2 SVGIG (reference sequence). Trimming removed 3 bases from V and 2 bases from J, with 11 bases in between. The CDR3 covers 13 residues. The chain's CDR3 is CAWRTEGAYEQYF. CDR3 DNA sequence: TGTGCCTGGAGAACAGAGGGGGCCTACGAGCAGTACTTC.

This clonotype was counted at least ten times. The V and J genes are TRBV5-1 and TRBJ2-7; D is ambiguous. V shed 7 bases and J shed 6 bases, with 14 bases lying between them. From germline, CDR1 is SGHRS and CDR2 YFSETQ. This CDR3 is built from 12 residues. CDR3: CASRVSRFEQYF. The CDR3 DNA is TGCGCCAGCCGGGTTTCACGTTTCGAGCAGTACTTC.

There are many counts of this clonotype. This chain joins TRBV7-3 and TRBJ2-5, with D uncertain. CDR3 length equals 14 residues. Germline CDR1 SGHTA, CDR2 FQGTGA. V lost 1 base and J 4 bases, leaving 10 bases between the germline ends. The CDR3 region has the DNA TGTGCCAGCAGCTTAATGGGTCTCGGAGAGACCCAGTACTTC. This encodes CASSLMGLGETQYF.

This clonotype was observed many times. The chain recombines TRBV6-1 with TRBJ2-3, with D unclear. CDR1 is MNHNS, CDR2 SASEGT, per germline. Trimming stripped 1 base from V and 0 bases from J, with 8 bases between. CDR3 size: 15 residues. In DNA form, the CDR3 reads TGTGCCAGCAGTGAAGGTTACGGTAGCACAGATACGCAGTATTTT. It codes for CASSEGYGSTDTQYF.

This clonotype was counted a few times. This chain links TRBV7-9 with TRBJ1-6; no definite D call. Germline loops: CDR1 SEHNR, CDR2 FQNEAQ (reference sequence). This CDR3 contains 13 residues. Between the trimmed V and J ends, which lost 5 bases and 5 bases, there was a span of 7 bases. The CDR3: CASSARHNSPLHF. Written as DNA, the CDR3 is TGTGCCAGCAGCGCCCGGCATAATTCACCCCTCCACTTT. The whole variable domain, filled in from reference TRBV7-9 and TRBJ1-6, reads DTGVSQNPRHKITKRGQNVTFRCDPISEHNRLYWYRQTLGQGPEFLTYFQNEAQLEKSRLLSDRFSAERPKGSFSTLEIQRTEQGDSAMYLCASSARHNSPLHFGNGTRLTVT.

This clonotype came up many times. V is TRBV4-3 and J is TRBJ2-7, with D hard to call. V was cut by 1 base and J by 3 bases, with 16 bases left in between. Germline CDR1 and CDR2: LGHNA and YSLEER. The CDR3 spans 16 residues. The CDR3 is CASSQAPGQADYEQYV. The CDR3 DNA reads TGCGCCAGCAGCCAAGCCCCCGGGCAGGCTGACTACGAGCAGTACGTC.

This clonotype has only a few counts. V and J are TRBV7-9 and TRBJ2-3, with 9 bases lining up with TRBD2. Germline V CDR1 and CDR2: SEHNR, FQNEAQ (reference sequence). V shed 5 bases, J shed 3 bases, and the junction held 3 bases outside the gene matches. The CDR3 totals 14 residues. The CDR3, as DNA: TGTGCCAGCAGCCAAGGACTAGCGACAGATACGCAGTATTTT. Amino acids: CASSQGLATDTQYF.

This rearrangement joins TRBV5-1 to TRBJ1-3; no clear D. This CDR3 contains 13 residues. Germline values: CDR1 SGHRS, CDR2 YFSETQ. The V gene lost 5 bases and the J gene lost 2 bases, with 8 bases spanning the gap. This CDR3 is CASRLDTGNTIYF. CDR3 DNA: TGCGCCAGCAGACTGGATACTGGAAACACCATATATTTT.

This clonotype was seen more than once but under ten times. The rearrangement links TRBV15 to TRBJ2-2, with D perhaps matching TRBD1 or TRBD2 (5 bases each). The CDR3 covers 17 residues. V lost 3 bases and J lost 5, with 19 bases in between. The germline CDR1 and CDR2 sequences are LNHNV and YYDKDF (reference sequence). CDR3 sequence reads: CATSRAPPGRGTGELFF. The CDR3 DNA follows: TGTGCCACCAGCAGGGCCCCCCCGGGACGAGGGACCGGGGAGCTGTTTTTT.

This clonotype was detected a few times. The CDR3 nucleotides are TGTGCCACCCGACTAGCGGGGTCAGATACGCAGTATTTT. Amino acid sequence: CATRLAGSDTQYF. The V call is TRBV15, the J call TRBJ2-3; 11 nucleotides line up with TRBD2. Germline V gene sequence: CDR1 LNHNV, CDR2 YYDKDF (reference sequence). The CDR3 sequence is 13 residues long. V lost 8 bases, J lost 4 bases, and 2 bases stayed unmatched.

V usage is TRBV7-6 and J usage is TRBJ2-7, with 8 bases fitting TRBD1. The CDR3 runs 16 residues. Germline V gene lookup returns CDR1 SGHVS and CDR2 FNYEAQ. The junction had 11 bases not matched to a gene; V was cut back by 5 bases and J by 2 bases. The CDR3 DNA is TGTGCCAGCAGCCCTGCCCAGGGGGCGAGGGCCTACGAGCAGTACTTC. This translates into CASSPAQGARAYEQYF.

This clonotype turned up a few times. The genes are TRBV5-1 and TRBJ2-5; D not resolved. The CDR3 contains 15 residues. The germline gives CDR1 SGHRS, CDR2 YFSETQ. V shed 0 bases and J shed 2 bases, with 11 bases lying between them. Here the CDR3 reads CASSLGRRRQETQYF. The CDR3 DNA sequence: TGCGCCAGCAGCTTGGGGAGACGTCGGCAAGAGACCCAGTACTTC.

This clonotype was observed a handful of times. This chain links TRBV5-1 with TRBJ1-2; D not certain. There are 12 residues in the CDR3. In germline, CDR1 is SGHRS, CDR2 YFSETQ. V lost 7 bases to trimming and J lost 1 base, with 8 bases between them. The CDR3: CASGTDNYGYTF. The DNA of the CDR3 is TGCGCCAGCGGAACAGATAACTATGGCTACACCTTC.